The text below deals with one T cell receptor (beta chain). The antigen is unknown. MiXCR, run by TCRdb on the reads, gives a single entry per CDR3 protein. There are 700,000 to 900,000 distinct CDR3 sequences in the sample; 25% to 30% occur only once, and about an eighth lies in the top ten. The V end was cut by 3 bases, the J end by 2 bases, with 11 bases between. The CDR3 consists of 14 residues. CDR1 LNHNV and CDR2 YYDKDF come from the germline V gene (reference sequence). The data were obtained in a study of T cell repertoires in cytomegalovirus infection. Study-level information: Public TCR beta signature analysis indicated the presence of both CMV infection and matching HLA type.

The V gene is TRBV15, the J gene TRBJ2-7; D gene ambiguous. The specimen was cultured CD8+ T cells from PBMCs, collected from culture after CMV antigen stimulation. The sequence was collected from a human donor in good health (CMV status not recorded). Some clones in this sample may be carry-over from other donors' samples. CDR3 region: CATSSRTVTYEQYF. CDR3 sequence (DNA): TGTGCCACCAGCAGCCGGACGGTAACCTACGAGCAGTACTTC.